The clone carrying this T cell receptor beta chain was counted only a few times. Antigen specificity is unknown. V lost 2 bases to trimming and J lost 4 bases; unmatched junction nucleotides: 3. The CDR3 contains 14 residues. Germline V gene sequence: CDR1 SQVTM, CDR2 ANQGSEA. The sample belongs to a study of CD8 T cells in ankylosing spondylitis. Study findings and constraints: As reported, disease-linked clones showed significant enrichment in matched ankylosing spondylitis synovial fluid. The authors found the disease-linked clones to be CD8+ and relatively rare in peripheral blood. Seemingly characteristic of ankylosing spondylitis blood was a TCR beta motif consisting of eight highly homologous variants. Reactive arthritis synovial fluid and blood were previously reported to contain some motif variants.

Libraries for TCR beta were made by quantitative 5'-RACE with molecular barcodes. TCRdb recomputed calls from the 5' RACE reads with MiXCR, one row per CDR3 protein. The repertoire holds over 400,000 distinct CDR3 sequences, with about 24% as singletons. The rearrangement links TRBV29-1 to TRBJ2-1, with 9 positions matching TRBD1. This clonotype was obtained from a male donor with ankylosing spondylitis. The sequencing sample was made of blood, either unsorted or a sorted T cell fraction (not recorded which). The CDR3 sequence: CSVEMGQGYNEQFF. Written as DNA, the CDR3 is TGCAGCGTTGAAATGGGACAGGGATACAATGAGCAGTTCTTC.